This entry is about one T cell receptor (beta chain). Its antigen remains unknown. The sample holds other DNA sequences that translate to the same CDR3. CD45RO-negative, CCR7-positively selected cells formed the naive CD8 fraction, excluding terminally differentiated effector memory CD45RA+ cells. The authors' processing: Junction-only sequences without quality scores came from ImmunoSEQ, so filtering differed. The table came from immunoSEQ multiplex PCR; TCRdb's copy has only in-frame clones and leaves some out. The V and J calls and clone size are taken from that table; D and trimming were inferred from the DNA. The sample lists 800,000 to 950,000 clones; about 96% were seen once. This entry comes from a study of shared clonotypes between healthy human individuals. In the study overall: CD4 naive and memory got three plates each, CD8 naive two, CD8 memory one. Study-level findings and limits: Naive CD4 clonotype sharing across several donors was approximately 5%.

This CDR3 is built from 11 residues. Germline loops: CDR1 MNHEY, CDR2 SMNVEV (reference sequence). The V end lost 5 bases, the J end lost 4 bases, and 6 bases lay between the germline ends. Sequencing was done on a sample of naive CD8+ T cells sorted from blood. This clonotype was sampled from a young man in good health. The chain uses TRBV27 and TRBJ2-7, with unresolved D. The CDR3 DNA is TGTGCCAGCAGTCACTCGTACGAGCAGTACTTC. Residues: CASSHSYEQYF.